This T cell receptor beta chain was captured by sequencing in a study of T-cell memory formation after mild COVID-19. This clonotype was observed a handful of times. What it binds is not known. Study results and limitations: Some clones that responded turned up in pre-infection memory, which suggests that cross-reactive memory joined in. Largely, contracting CD4+ clones fell within CM and EM, and contracting CD8+ clones within EMRA.

TCRdb ran MiXCR on the 5' RACE reads and lists one entry per CDR3 protein. The sample includes some 180,000 distinct CDR3 sequences, approximately 12% of them seen just once. Trimming left V 1 base short and J 2 bases short, with 7 bases between. The CDR3 spans 14 residues. Sequencing was done on a sample of PBMCs or a T cell subset sorted from them (not recorded which). The chain is built from TRBV12-3 or TRBV12-4 and TRBJ2-3; D gene ambiguous. This clonotype originated in a man between 18 and 35 years old who had mild COVID-19 (a few samples of this study predate the infection). Cell type and time point are not known. This CDR3 reads CASSLGIHTDTQYF. DNA of the CDR3: TGTGCCAGCAGTTTAGGGATCCACACAGATACGCAGTATTTT.